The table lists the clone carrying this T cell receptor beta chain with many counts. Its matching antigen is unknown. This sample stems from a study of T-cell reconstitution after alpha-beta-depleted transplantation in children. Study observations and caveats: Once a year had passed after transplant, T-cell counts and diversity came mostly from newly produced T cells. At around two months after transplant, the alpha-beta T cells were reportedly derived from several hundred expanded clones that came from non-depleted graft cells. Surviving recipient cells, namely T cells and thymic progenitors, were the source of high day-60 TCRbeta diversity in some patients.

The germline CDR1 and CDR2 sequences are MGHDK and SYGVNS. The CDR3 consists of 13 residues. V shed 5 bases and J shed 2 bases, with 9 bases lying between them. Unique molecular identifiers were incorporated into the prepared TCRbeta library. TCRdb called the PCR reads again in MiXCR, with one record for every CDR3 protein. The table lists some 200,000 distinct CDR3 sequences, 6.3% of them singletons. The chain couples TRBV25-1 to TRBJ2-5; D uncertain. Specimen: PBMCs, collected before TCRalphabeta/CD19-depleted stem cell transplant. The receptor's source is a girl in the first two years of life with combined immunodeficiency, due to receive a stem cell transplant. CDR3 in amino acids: CASSLTRQETQYF. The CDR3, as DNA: TGTGCCAGCAGTCTTACGAGACAAGAGACCCAGTACTTC.